This T cell receptor (beta chain) derives from a study of shared clonotypes between healthy human individuals. Study results and caveats: Sequencing depth was predicted to influence how clonotypes are shared among donors. Owing to a small donor count, the genetic and exposure-history diversity represented was limited.

TCRdb's copy holds only in-frame clones and misses some; the assay was immunoSEQ multiplex PCR. The repertoire holds around 990,000 clones, with 60% to 80% as singletons. Concerning this clone: Antigen: not known.

The sequenced sample was memory CD4+ T cells from PBMCs. Subset denoted: CD45RA-negative fraction. The source of this sequence is a man aged 18 to 30 in good health. Some clones in this sample may be carry-over from other donors' samples.

CDR3 amino acids: CASSLPGQKYNNEQFF. The CDR3 DNA reads as TGTGCCAGCAGTTTACCCGGGCAGAAATATAACAATGAGCAGTTCTTC. This chain links TRBV28 with TRBJ2-1, with unresolved D. Trimming shortened V by 2 bases and J by 5 bases, and 16 bases separated the two germline ends. The CDR3 contains 16 residues. CDR1 and CDR2 from the germline V gene are MDHEN and SYDVKM.